This passage covers 28 T cell receptor beta chains from one sample sequenced in a study of T cell responses to AZD1222 COVID-19 vaccine. Measured with immunoSEQ multiplex PCR; TCRdb has only the in-frame clones, and not every one. The data show 150,000 to 200,000 clones, roughly 92% seen once. The starting material was peripheral blood, obtained 28 days after the second AZD1222 dose. The receptors were sampled from an adult who received the AZD1222 COVID-19 vaccine.

The chain carries TRBV10-3 and TRBJ1-3; D gene unclear. CDR1 and CDR2 (germline): ENHRY, SYGVKD. V lost 6 bases and J lost 2, with 11 bases in between. This CDR3 has 14 residues. CDR3 DNA sequence: TGTGCCATCAGCGCCTCCGATACTGGAAACACCATATATTTT. Its protein product is CAISASDTGNTIYF.

V is TRBV6-1 and J is TRBJ2-3, with TRBD1 matching over 11 bases. The germline V gene encodes CDR1 MNHNS and CDR2 SASEGT. The CDR3 totals 18 residues. The V segment lost 2 bases and the J segment 4 bases; nucleotides outside the gene matches: 11. CDR3 in amino acids: CASSEQDRGPFGADTQYF. The CDR3 DNA reads TGTGCCAGCAGTGAACAGGACAGGGGGCCTTTTGGTGCAGATACGCAGTATTTT.

CDR3 DNA sequence: TGTGCCAGCAGCCCGGGACAGGGGAGCACTGAAGCTTTCTTT. Its translation: CASSPGQGSTEAFF. The chain has TRBV28 and TRBJ1-1; 10 bases agree with TRBD1. With V trimmed by 6 bases and J by 4 bases, 5 bases remained unmatched. Germline assignment: CDR1 MDHEN and CDR2 SYDVKM. CDR3 length: 14 residues.

The chain carries TRBV24-1 and TRBJ2-2, with 10 bases lining up with TRBD1. After removal of 5 bases from V and 6 bases from J, the junction contained 8 bases not matched to a gene. In germline, CDR1 is KGHDR, CDR2 SFDVKD. This CDR3 has 16 amino acids. DNA for the CDR3: TGTGCCACCAGTGGGACCGGGACAGGGGCTCCCGGGGAGCTGTTTTTT. Amino acid sequence: CATSGTGTGAPGELFF.

The V gene is TRBV28, the J gene TRBJ1-5; no reliable D call. V lost 7 bases, J lost 6 bases, and 16 bases lay in between. Germline V gene sequence: CDR1 MDHEN, CDR2 SYDVKM. The CDR3 is 14 amino acids. The CDR3 coding sequence is TGTGCCAGCATTCCCTTGGGGATCAGTCAGCCCCAGCATTTT. This encodes CASIPLGISQPQHF. Drawing the rest from reference TRBV28 and TRBJ1-5, the complete variable domain is DVKVTQSSRYLVKRTGEKVFLECVQDMDHENMFWYRQDPGLGLRLIYFSYDVKMKEKGDIPEGYSVSREKKERFSLILESASTNQTSMYLCASIPLGISQPQHFGDGTRLSIL.

V gene TRBV5-1 combines with J gene TRBJ2-5, with TRBD1 matching over 7 bases. The V gene's germline CDR1 is SGHRS and CDR2 YFSETQ. This CDR3 is built from 14 residues. J was trimmed by 3 bases and V by 4 bases; bases with no gene match: 6. The CDR3 sequence: CASSRGGQKETQYF. CDR3 nucleotide sequence: TGCGCCAGCAGCCGAGGGGGACAGAAAGAGACCCAGTACTTC.

V is TRBV6-5 and J is TRBJ1-1, with a possible D match to TRBD1 (5 bases). V lost 0 bases and J 11 bases, leaving 16 bases between the germline ends. This CDR3 is built from 14 residues. CDR1 MNHEY and CDR2 SVGAGI come from the germline V gene. In DNA form, the CDR3 reads TGTGCCAGCAGTTACTCCTCCGGGGCAGGGAAGGCTTTCTTT. Translation: CASSYSSGAGKAFF.

This clone came up once. The genes are TRBV29-1 and TRBJ2-1; D could derive from TRBD1 or TRBD2 (5 bases each). CDR3 length equals 13 residues. V was pared by 4 bases and J by 7 bases, with 14 bases between. Looked up from germline, CDR1 is SQVTM and CDR2 is ANQGSEA. The CDR3 region is CSVGRRESNEQFF. CDR3 DNA sequence: TGCAGCGTTGGGCGCAGGGAGTCGAATGAGCAGTTCTTC.

This clone turned up a few times. This rearrangement joins TRBV9 to TRBJ1-1; D is unclear. This CDR3 has 15 amino acids. Trimming pared 0 bases from V and 0 bases from J, leaving 9 bases between. Germline CDR1 is SGDLS and CDR2 is YYNGEE. The chain's CDR3 is CASSVGVGMNTEAFF. In DNA form, the CDR3 reads TGTGCCAGCAGCGTAGGGGTGGGCATGAACACTGAAGCTTTCTTT. Full variable domain (rest looked up from reference TRBV9 and TRBJ1-1): DSGVTQTPKHLITATGQRVTLRCSPRSGDLSVYWYQQSLDQGLQFLIQYYNGEERAKGNILERFSAQQFPDLHSELNLSSLELGDSALYFCASSVGVGMNTEAFFGQGTRLTVV.

The chain is built from TRBV5-5 and TRBJ1-4; D is uncertain. The CDR3 runs 14 residues. Per germline, CDR1 SGHKS and CDR2 YYEKEE (reference sequence). Trimming shortened V by 2 bases and J by 0 bases, and 5 bases separated the two germline ends. CDR3 bases: TGTGCCAGCAGCTTAAACCCAACTAATGAAAAACTGTTTTTT. It yields the protein CASSLNPTNEKLFF.

V is TRBV7-9 and J is TRBJ2-3; TRBD2 might be the D (5 bases). Germline V CDR1 and CDR2: SEHNR, FQNEAQ (reference sequence). The ends were cut back, 5 bases at V and 3 bases at J, with 12 bases in the middle. This CDR3 contains 14 residues. The CDR3 here is CASSTEDWTDTQYF. The CDR3 DNA reads TGTGCCAGCAGCACAGAGGACTGGACAGATACGCAGTATTTT. Variable domain in full (rest from reference TRBV7-9 and TRBJ2-3): DTGVSQNPRHKITKRGQNVTFRCDPISEHNRLYWYRQTLGQGPEFLTYFQNEAQLEKSRLLSDRFSAERPKGSFSTLEIQRTEQGDSAMYLCASSTEDWTDTQYFGPGTRLTVL.

The rearrangement uses TRBV5-1 and TRBJ2-1, with D possibly being TRBD2 (6 bases). V lost 0 bases to trimming and J lost 7 bases, with 17 bases between them. The CDR3 loop spans 16 amino acids. Germline CDR1 reads SGHRS; CDR2 reads YFSETQ. CDR3 DNA sequence: TGCGCCAGCAGCTTGGCTGCCCGGGGGTCTCAAAATGAGCAGTTCTTC. Protein: CASSLAARGSQNEQFF.

This sequence joins TRBV3-1 (or the pseudogene TRBV3-2) and TRBJ1-1; D not resolved. V was pared by 0 bases and J by 10 bases, with 15 bases between. The CDR3 contains 14 residues. Germline V lookup: CDR1 LGHDT, CDR2 YNNKEL (reference sequence). The CDR3 DNA follows: TGTGCCAGCAGCCAAGATCGGTCCGGGAGAGGAGCTTTCTTT. It is translated as CASSQDRSGRGAFF.

This chain uses TRBV4-2 with TRBJ1-2; D may be TRBD1 (6 bases). This CDR3 spans 13 amino acids. Germline V gene lookup returns CDR1 LGHNA and CDR2 YNFKEQ. V lost 4 bases and J lost 3, with 9 bases in between. CDR3 in DNA: TGTGCCAGCAGCCCGGACAGTTACTATGGCTACACCTTC. Residues: CASSPDSYYGYTF.

This clone was detected only a few times. This chain uses TRBV5-1 with TRBJ1-5; possible D gene TRBD1, 5 bases. The CDR3 covers 15 residues. CDR1 SGHRS and CDR2 YFSETQ come from the germline V gene. V gave up 0 bases and J gave up 0 bases, with 7 bases separating them. CDR3 in amino acids: CASSLEGYSNQPQHF. Written as DNA, the CDR3 is TGCGCCAGCAGCTTGGAGGGGTATAGCAATCAGCCCCAGCATTTT. The whole variable domain, filled in from reference TRBV5-1 and TRBJ1-5, reads KAGVTQTPRYLIKTRGQQVTLSCSPISGHRSVSWYQQTPGQGLQFLFEYFSETQRNKGNFPGRFSGRQFSNSRSEMNVSTLELGDSALYLCASSLEGYSNQPQHFGDGTRLSIL.

The rearrangement uses TRBV30 and TRBJ1-1; no definite D call. Germline V gene data show CDR1 as GTSNPN and CDR2 as SVGIG (reference sequence). V was shortened by 7 bases and J by 5 bases, with 17 bases between the two germline ends. The CDR3 is 13 residues long. CDR3 amino acids: CASRSGLGTEAFF. The CDR3 DNA reads TGTGCCTCCAGATCCGGGCTGGGGACTGAAGCTTTCTTT.

The chain couples TRBV28 to TRBJ2-3; no firm D call. V was cut by 3 bases and J by 0 bases, with 7 bases left in between. The germline V gene encodes CDR1 MDHEN and CDR2 SYDVKM. The length of the CDR3 is 14 residues. The CDR3 region is CASSFRVSTDTQYF. CDR3 sequence (DNA): TGTGCCAGCAGTTTTAGGGTTAGCACAGATACGCAGTATTTT.

Concerning this clone itself: At one end, the junction sequence differs from germline, possibly due to a read error. The chain links TRBV18 to TRBJ1-5; 9 bases align to TRBD1. The CDR3 length is 17 residues. Germline V gene lookup returns CDR1 KGHSH and CDR2 LQKENI. CDR3 region: CASSPQGAGGSNQPQHF. CDR3 coding DNA: TGTGCCAGCTCGCCACAGGGGGCTGGTGGTAGCAATCAGCCCCAGCATTTT.

This sequence joins TRBV6-5 and TRBJ2-3; maybe TRBD2 (6 bases). The CDR3 has 14 amino acids. CDR1 MNHEY and CDR2 SVGAGI come from the germline V gene. The germline V and J ends were trimmed by 6 bases and 5 bases, with 15 bases remaining between them. CDR3 nucleotides: TGTGCCAGCAGCGACCTGGGAGCGGGAGATACGCAGTATTTT. This encodes CASSDLGAGDTQYF.

The gene calls are TRBV9 and TRBJ2-1; 11 bases fit TRBD2. The CDR3 extends over 19 amino acids. V lost 2 bases to trimming and J lost 7 bases; unmatched junction nucleotides: 17. CDR1 and CDR2 from the germline V gene are SGDLS and YYNGEE. The CDR3, as DNA: TGTGCCAGCAGCGTTCCGATGTCCCGACTAGCGGGACGGCCGAATGAGCAGTTCTTC. Its protein is CASSVPMSRLAGRPNEQFF.

The V call is TRBV9, the J call TRBJ2-5; TRBD2 agrees at 8 bases. The CDR3 runs 15 residues. V lost 5 bases and J lost 0; bases outside the gene matches: 6. Per the germline V gene, CDR1 is SGDLS and CDR2 is YYNGEE. CDR3 residues: CASSEAGVNQETQYF. The CDR3 DNA follows: TGTGCCAGCAGTGAAGCGGGAGTTAACCAAGAGACCCAGTACTTC. The full variable domain, rest sourced from reference TRBV9 and TRBJ2-5, is DSGVTQTPKHLITATGQRVTLRCSPRSGDLSVYWYQQSLDQGLQFLIQYYNGEERAKGNILERFSAQQFPDLHSELNLSSLELGDSALYFCASSEAGVNQETQYFGPGTRLLVL.

This chain joins TRBV11-2 and TRBJ2-1, with 10 bases matching TRBD2. The V and J ends lost 6 bases and 6 bases, in that order; junction bases with no gene match: 11. Germline V gene sequence: CDR1 SGHAT, CDR2 FQNNGV. The CDR3 sequence is 16 residues long. The chain's CDR3 is CASRNQLAGTSNEQFF. The CDR3 coding sequence is TGTGCCAGCAGAAACCAACTAGCGGGGACCTCCAATGAGCAGTTCTTC.

The chain is built from TRBV7-9 and TRBJ2-5; weak D call: TRBD1 (7 bases). The V gene's germline CDR1 is SEHNR and CDR2 FQNEAQ (reference sequence). The V gene lost 5 bases and the J gene lost 3 bases, with 19 bases spanning the gap. The CDR3 spans 16 residues. CDR3 DNA: TGTGCCAGCAGCCCAGGCGGGACAGCCGCTAAAGAGACCCAGTACTTC. Amino acids: CASSPGGTAAKETQYF.

This clone was seen only once. The chain is built from TRBV1 and TRBJ2-7; the D call of TRBD1 is as the table states it, not checked on the DNA. TRBV1 is given as a pseudogene. This CDR3 contains 12 residues. CDR3: CTSRQLAYEQYF. CDR3 nucleotide sequence: TGCACCAGCAGACAGTTAGCCTACGAGCAGTACTTC.

This rearrangement joins TRBV7-2 to TRBJ1-5; D call uncertain. CDR3 size: 15 residues. Trimming shortened V by 1 base and J by 0 bases, and 7 bases separated the two germline ends. Germline lookup yields CDR1 SGHTA and CDR2 FQGNSA. CDR3 sequence (DNA): TGTGCCAGCAGCTTAGAGGGTTATAGCAATCAGCCCCAGCATTTT. Its protein is CASSLEGYSNQPQHF. The full variable domain, in which reference TRBV7-2 and TRBJ1-5 provide the parts outside the CDR3, is GAGVSQSPSNKVTEKGKDVELRCDPISGHTALYWYRQSLGQGLEFLIYFQGNSAPDKSGLPSDRFSAERTGGSVSTLTIQRTQQEDSAVYLCASSLEGYSNQPQHFGDGTRLSIL.

The chain combines TRBV27 with TRBJ1-1, with 9 bases lining up with TRBD1. This CDR3 spans 15 amino acids. CDR1 is MNHEY and CDR2 is SMNVEV in the germline V gene (reference sequence). V was clipped by 5 bases and J by 1 base; unmatched bases: 5. CDR3 in amino acids: CASSIPGQGNTEAFF. Written as DNA, the CDR3 is TGTGCCAGCAGTATCCCGGGACAGGGGAACACTGAAGCTTTCTTT.

The V and J genes are TRBV5-4 and TRBJ2-7; D assignment may be TRBD1 or TRBD2 (7 bases each). In germline, CDR1 is SGHNT, CDR2 YYREEE (reference sequence). V was shortened by 0 bases and J by 3 bases, with 22 bases between the two germline ends. The CDR3 is 18 residues long. CDR3 DNA sequence: TGTGCCAGCAGCTTGGGACAGGGAGAGCTAGCGGATAACTACGAGCAGTACTTC. It is translated as CASSLGQGELADNYEQYF.

The chain joins TRBV16 to TRBJ2-7; weak D call: TRBD2 (6 bases). The germline gives CDR1 KGHSY, CDR2 FQNENV. Trimming removed 2 bases from V and 4 bases from J, with 9 bases in between. This CDR3 region has 13 residues. CDR3 DNA: TGTGCCAGCAGCCAAATGGGACTGTACGAGCAGTACTTC. Its translation is CASSQMGLYEQYF.